These T cell receptor beta chains were read from a single sample in a study of T cells after posttransplantation cyclophosphamide. Using immunoSEQ multiplex PCR, the repertoire was profiled, and TCRdb retains in-frame clones only, with some absent. The data hold approximately 4,400 clones, with approximately 86% observed a single time. Sequenced material: CD4+ T cells sorted from blood, taken roughly 240 days after a stem cell transplant with posttransplant cyclophosphamide. These receptors were taken from a male patient aged 30 to 40 who received an allogeneic stem cell transplant from a related donor, was CMV-positive, and had no GVHD. The T cells may come from the graft donor. Each CDR3 is given with its conserved first and last residue. A D gene is named only where the DNA matches it firmly. Clone sizes are given selectively: once, few, many, or a class where the clone is expanded.

clone size,D gene,V gene,J gene,CDR3 DNA,CDR3 protein
few,TRBD2,TRBV5-1,TRBJ2-4,TGCGCCAGCAGCTTGGTAGGGGAGGGCCTCAAAAACATTCAGTACTTC,CASSLVGEGLKNIQYF
.,TRBD1,TRBV5-1,TRBJ2-3,TGCGCCAGCAGACTGAGGTTCGGACAGGGGGCGGATACGCAGTATTTT,CASRLRFGQGADTQYF
.,TRBD1,TRBV7-9,TRBJ1-2,TGTGCCAGCAGCTTAGTACAGGGGGCGCGGGGCTACACCTTC,CASSLVQGARGYTF
.,.,TRBV10-2,TRBJ1-1,TGCGCCAGCACGCCAGAGGGCAGAGGCACTGAAGCTTTCTTT,CASTPEGRGTEAFF
.,.,TRBV28,TRBJ1-6,TGTGCCAGCAGTCGCACGGGTCAATATAATTCACCCCTCCACTTT,CASSRTGQYNSPLHF
.,.,TRBV5-3,TRBJ1-2,TGTGCCAGAAGCCGAAAATGCGGGGAAGGCTACACCTTC,CARSRKCGEGYTF
.,TRBD1,TRBV7-3,TRBJ2-7,TGTGCCAGCAGTGAAACCGGGACAGGGCCCGGCGAGCAGTACTTC,CASSETGTGPGEQYF
.,TRBD2,TRBV11-2,TRBJ2-5,TGTGCCAGCAGCCCGACTAGCGGGGGCACCAAAGAGACCCAGTACTTC,CASSPTSGGTKETQYF
.,.,TRBV6-6,TRBJ1-1,TGTGCCAGCAGTTACTCGGTTCAGGGTTGGGCTTTCTTT,CASSYSVQGWAFF
.,TRBD1,TRBV6-1,TRBJ1-2,TGTGCCAGCAGTGCGGGACAGGGATATGGCTACACCTTC,CASSAGQGYGYTF
.,TRBD1,TRBV5-1,TRBJ2-6,TGCGCCACCCGACCGGGACAGGGTCTCTCTGGGGCCAACGTCCTGACTTTC,CATRPGQGLSGANVLTF
.,TRBD2,TRBV18,TRBJ2-5,TGTGCCAGCTCACCAGGTAGCGGGACCGGGGAGACCCAGTACTTC,CASSPGSGTGETQYF
.,.,TRBV7-2,TRBJ2-7,TGTGCCAGCAGCCCAAGGACGGGCGGGGACTACGAGCAGTACTTC,CASSPRTGGDYEQYF
.,.,TRBV9,TRBJ2-2,TGTGCCAGCGGCCTACTAGTTTACGGCGGGGAGCTGTTTTTT,CASGLLVYGGELFF
.,.,TRBV14,TRBJ2-7,TGTGCCAGCAGCCGTGGGCCTTTAGAGCAGTACTTC,CASSRGPLEQYF
.,.,TRBV9,TRBJ2-3,TGTGCCAGCAGCCCTTATATTGGGGGCGGTGGCACAGATACGCAGTATTTT,CASSPYIGGGGTDTQYF
once,.,TRBV6-1,TRBJ1-5,TGTGCCAGCAGGGCTCAGAGCAATCAGCCCCAGCATTTT,CASRAQSNQPQHF
.,TRBD1,TRBV19,TRBJ2-3,TGTGCCAGTATTAGCGGACAGGGCCCCGGGTCAGATACGCAGTATTTT,CASISGQGPGSDTQYF
.,.,TRBV7-2,TRBJ1-1,TGTGCCAGCAGCTTACAGGTGACGGCTACTGAAGCTTTCTTT,CASSLQVTATEAFF
few,.,TRBV25-1,TRBJ2-1,TGTGCCAGCAGTGAAACTCCGATCTACAATGAGCAGTTCTTC,CASSETPIYNEQFF
few,TRBD1,TRBV5-1,TRBJ1-2,TGCGCCAGCAGCTCCGGGACAGACCTCTATGGCTACACCTTC,CASSSGTDLYGYTF
few,.,TRBV6-5,TRBJ1-5,TGTGCCACCTCGGATACAGGGTTGAGCAATCAGCCCCAGCATTTT,CATSDTGLSNQPQHF
.,.,TRBV6-1,TRBJ2-2,TGTGCCAGCAGTGGGTGGGCCCGATACACCGGGGAGCTGTTTTTT,CASSGWARYTGELFF
.,TRBD1,TRBV19,TRBJ2-7,TGTGCCAGTTCGGACCGGGACAGGTTATCCTACGAGCAGTACTTC,CASSDRDRLSYEQYF
.,.,TRBV27,TRBJ2-5,TGTGCCAGCAGTTTACGGCGGCCTGATGGAGAGACCCAGTACTTC,CASSLRRPDGETQYF
.,.,TRBV4-2,TRBJ2-1,TGTGCCAGCAGCCCCGGGGGCTACAATGAGCAGTTCTTC,CASSPGGYNEQFF
.,.,TRBV10-3,TRBJ1-5,TGTGCCATCAGCCCCGGGTCTAGCAATCAGCCCCAGCATTTT,CAISPGSSNQPQHF
few,TRBD1,TRBV18,TRBJ1-1,TGTGCCAGCTCAACAGGGGAGAACACTGAAGCTTTCTTT,CASSTGENTEAFF
.,.,TRBV11-2,TRBJ1-2,TGTGCCAGCAGCTTAGATCTCCCAGGTCTAGGAGGAAGCTACACCTTC,CASSLDLPGLGGSYTF
few,TRBD1,TRBV19,TRBJ1-1,TGTGCCAGTAGTATAGATCATTGGACAGGGGCGTTCACTGAAGCTTTCTTT,CASSIDHWTGAFTEAFF
.,.,TRBV29-1,TRBJ1-1,TGCAGCGTTGAAGACCCGAACAGGAACACTGAAGCTTTCTTT,CSVEDPNRNTEAFF
.,.,TRBV5-1,TRBJ1-2,TGCGCCAGCAGCTTTGCGTTTGGGGAGGTTGCGGGTGGCTACACCTTC,CASSFAFGEVAGGYTF
.,.,TRBV7-6,TRBJ2-5,TGTGCCAACAGCCCAAACCAAGAGACCCAGTACTTC,CANSPNQETQYF
.,.,TRBV6-5,TRBJ2-5,TGTGCCAGCCAAGTATCTATAACTGAGACCCAGTACTTC,CASQVSITETQYF